These 24 T cell receptor beta chains came from one sample sequenced in a study of vaccination effects on CD4 cells after COVID-19. Within the ViraFEST assay, antigen-specific CD4+ T cells underwent expansion with viral peptide pools prior to sequencing. A 10-day culture period preceded the isolation of CD4+ T cells. Of the BNT162b2 and mRNA-1273 vaccines, participants received two doses of one or the other. Assay: immunoSEQ multiplex PCR; the TCRdb copy retains only in-frame clones and omits some. Of more than 25,000 clones listed, roughly 76% are singletons. Their cognate antigens are unknown. Source: CD4+ T cells from PBMCs cultured with SARS-CoV-2 spike peptides, taken after COVID-19 vaccination. The receptors were gathered from a human donor who received a COVID-19 vaccine. Some clones in this sample may be carry-over from other donors' samples.

Here the CDR3 reads CASRPLTTNEKLFF. CDR3 in DNA: TGTGCCAGCAGGCCGCTTACAACTAATGAAAAACTGTTTTTT. The J gene is TRBJ1-4, the V gene TRBV6-5, with no clear D. The CDR3 is 14 residues long. Trimming stripped 6 bases from V and 0 bases from J, with 8 bases between. The germline V gene encodes CDR1 MNHEY and CDR2 SVGAGI.

The chain links TRBV9 to TRBJ1-3; D perhaps matches TRBD1 (5 bases). The CDR3 runs to 14 residues. V was cut by 3 bases and J by 4 bases, with 11 bases left in between. The germline V gene has CDR1 SGDLS and CDR2 YYNGEE. The CDR3 DNA reads as TGTGCCAGCAGCGCAGGGCTGTCGGGAAACACCATATATTTT. Its translation: CASSAGLSGNTIYF.

V usage is TRBV7-2 and J usage is TRBJ2-1; the match to TRBD2 covers 10 bases. Losses at the gene ends were 3 bases for V and 10 bases for J; bases not matched to a gene: 9. Germline V gene lookup returns CDR1 SGHTA and CDR2 FQGNSA. The CDR3 contains 15 residues. In nucleotides, the CDR3 is TGTGCCAGCAGCTTTATTAGCGGGGGGCCACGGGAGCAGTTCTTC. Its translation is CASSFISGGPREQFF.

The chain links TRBV6-5 to TRBJ2-3, with D perhaps TRBD2 (6 bases). The V gene lost 0 bases and the J gene lost 0 bases, with 7 bases spanning the gap. Germline V lookup: CDR1 MNHEY, CDR2 SVGAGI. This CDR3 has 15 amino acids. The CDR3 is CASSYSRGSTDTQYF. CDR3 coding DNA: TGTGCCAGCAGTTACTCCCGGGGGAGCACAGATACGCAGTATTTT.

The rearrangement links TRBV7-2 to TRBJ2-1; TRBD1 aligns across 10 bases. The CDR3 is 15 residues long. With 7 bases clipped from V and 7 bases from J, the junction kept 10 bases outside the gene matches. Germline lookup yields CDR1 SGHTA and CDR2 FQGNSA. The CDR3: CASTSLGQGWNEQFF. The CDR3 DNA reads as TGTGCCAGCACCTCCTTGGGACAGGGGTGGAATGAGCAGTTCTTC. The variable domain in full, completed from reference TRBV7-2 and TRBJ2-1, reads GAGVSQSPSNKVTEKGKDVELRCDPISGHTALYWYRQSLGQGLEFLIYFQGNSAPDKSGLPSDRFSAERTGGSVSTLTIQRTQQEDSAVYLCASTSLGQGWNEQFFGPGTRLTVL.

The V gene is TRBV4-2, the J gene TRBJ1-1; D not resolved. The germline V gene encodes CDR1 LGHNA and CDR2 YNFKEQ. V was trimmed by 4 bases and J by 1 base, leaving 13 bases between them. This CDR3 has 15 residues. The CDR3 is CASSPATDRNTEAFF. DNA of the CDR3: TGTGCCAGCAGCCCTGCAACCGACCGGAACACTGAAGCTTTCTTT.

The genes are TRBV7-9 and TRBJ2-5; 11 bases fit TRBD1. Germline V gives CDR1 SEHNR, CDR2 FQNEAQ (reference sequence). The CDR3 extends over 14 amino acids. After removal of 4 bases from V and 5 bases from J, the junction contained 3 bases not matched to a gene. The CDR3 is CASSWTGGKETQYF. CDR3 DNA: TGTGCCAGCAGCTGGACAGGGGGCAAGGAGACCCAGTACTTC.

The V call is TRBV7-2, the J call TRBJ2-3; 10 nucleotides agree with TRBD2. In germline, CDR1 is SGHTA, CDR2 FQGNSA. Unmatched junction bases numbered 11, after V lost 5 bases and J lost 9 bases. CDR3 length equals 15 residues. The CDR3 coding sequence is TGTGCCAGCAGCGCTACTAGCGGGGCCATTAAAACGCAGTATTTT. Protein sequence: CASSATSGAIKTQYF.

The chain couples TRBV5-1 to TRBJ1-6, with 8 bases fitting TRBD1. The CDR3 runs to 17 residues. The junction had 6 bases not matched to a gene; V was cut back by 4 bases and J by 0 bases. Per germline, CDR1 SGHRS and CDR2 YFSETQ. CDR3 sequence (DNA): TGCGCCAGCAGCCCGACAGGGGCCAGCTCCTATAATTCACCCCTCCACTTT. It yields the protein CASSPTGASSYNSPLHF.

The chain has TRBV5-1 and TRBJ2-3; TRBD1 agrees at 7 bases. The CDR3 is 13 residues long. V dropped 5 bases and J dropped 3; count of bases not matched to a gene: 3. Per germline, CDR1 SGHRS and CDR2 YFSETQ. The CDR3 reads CASRQGLTDTQYF. The DNA for the CDR3 is TGCGCCAGCAGACAGGGGTTGACAGATACGCAGTATTTT.

This clone appeared once. The CDR3 DNA reads as TGCGCCAGCAGCCGGGGGGGCCGGTTAACTAATGAAAAACTGTTTTTT. This gives the protein CASSRGGRLTNEKLFF. The V call is TRBV4-1, the J call TRBJ1-4, with D possibly matching TRBD1 (6 bases). Between the trimmed V and J ends, which lost 4 bases and 1 base, there was a span of 13 bases. This CDR3 spans 16 amino acids. Germline CDR1 is MGHRA and CDR2 is YSYEKL.

This chain joins TRBV27 and TRBJ2-2, with D possibly being TRBD1 or TRBD2 (6 bases each). This CDR3 spans 16 amino acids. Germline V gene sequence: CDR1 MNHEY, CDR2 SMNVEV (reference sequence). V lost 6 bases to trimming and J lost 2 bases, with 16 bases between them. CDR3 sequence reads: CASSPRGPLNTGELFF. The CDR3 DNA follows: TGTGCCAGCAGCCCCCGGGGGCCACTCAACACCGGGGAGCTGTTTTTT.

Points on this clone: Additional DNA sequences in this sample encode the identical CDR3. V gene TRBV12-5 combines with J gene TRBJ1-5; the match to TRBD1 covers 8 bases. V shed 0 bases and J 2 bases; nucleotides not matched to a gene: 3. Looked up from germline, CDR1 is LGHNT and CDR2 is FRNRAP. This CDR3 has 16 residues. This CDR3 is CASGLVEGQGNQPQHF. The CDR3 coding sequence is TGTGCTAGTGGTTTGGTAGAGGGACAGGGCAATCAGCCCCAGCATTTT.

V and J are TRBV6-6 and TRBJ1-2; D gene uncertain. Germline values: CDR1 MNHNY, CDR2 SVGAGI (reference sequence). Trimming removed 6 bases from V and 1 base from J, with 15 bases in between. The CDR3 consists of 15 residues. The CDR3 loop is CASRDRPGVNYGYTF. In nucleotides, the CDR3 is TGTGCCAGCAGGGATAGACCGGGAGTTAACTATGGCTACACCTTC.

The CDR3 DNA is TGTGCCAGCAGTTCCGGGCGGCGGGGGAGGAACACTGAAGCTTTCTTT. Translated, it gives CASSSGRRGRNTEAFF. The chain is built from TRBV6-5 and TRBJ1-1; D might be TRBD1 (5 bases). The CDR3 contains 16 residues. Germline lookup yields CDR1 MNHEY and CDR2 SVGAGI. V was trimmed by 4 bases and J by 1 base, leaving 16 bases between them.

The chain is built from TRBV7-2 and TRBJ2-2; the D gene is possibly TRBD1 (6 bases). The CDR3 is 15 residues long. From germline, CDR1 is SGHTA and CDR2 FQGNSA. V was trimmed by 5 bases and J by 0 bases, leaving 10 bases between them. This chain's CDR3 is CASSTGHSNTGELFF. For the CDR3, the DNA is TGTGCCAGCAGCACGGGACATTCGAACACCGGGGAGCTGTTTTTT. Full variable domain (remainder filled in from reference TRBV7-2 and TRBJ2-2): GAGVSQSPSNKVTEKGKDVELRCDPISGHTALYWYRQSLGQGLEFLIYFQGNSAPDKSGLPSDRFSAERTGGSVSTLTIQRTQQEDSAVYLCASSTGHSNTGELFFGEGSRLTVL.

The chain links TRBV3-1 (or the pseudogene TRBV3-2) to TRBJ2-7, with D unclear. The germline V and J ends were trimmed by 4 bases and 4 bases, with 5 bases remaining between them. There are 11 residues in the CDR3. The V gene's germline CDR1 is LGHDT and CDR2 YNNKEL (reference sequence). DNA for the CDR3: TGTGCCAGCAGCCCCCTTTACGAGCAGTACGTC. It codes for CASSPLYEQYV.

This clone is termed medium-sized. This rearrangement joins TRBV5-1 to TRBJ2-7, with TRBD1 identical over 8 bases. CDR3 size: 14 residues. After removal of 3 bases from V and 4 bases from J, the junction contained 6 bases not matched to a gene. Germline CDR1 and CDR2: SGHRS and YFSETQ. The CDR3: CASSSGQGTYEQYV. DNA for the CDR3: TGCGCCAGCAGCTCCGGACAGGGAACGTACGAGCAGTACGTC.

The chain recombines TRBV4-2 with TRBJ2-5; 7 bases fit TRBD2. Trimming took 4 bases from V and 5 from J; bases not matched to a gene: 4. The CDR3 consists of 13 residues. Germline CDR1 is LGHNA and CDR2 is YNFKEQ. The CDR3 DNA follows: TGTGCCAGCAGCCTGAGCGGGGATGAGACCCAGTACTTC. Its protein is CASSLSGDETQYF.

Here the CDR3 DNA reads TGTGCCAGCAGCTTAGGCGGGACATCTGAAAAACTGTTTTTT. Its protein is CASSLGGTSEKLFF. The chain has TRBV7-6 and TRBJ1-4, with a tentative D call TRBD1 (6 bases). The CDR3 has 14 residues. The V gene's germline CDR1 is SGHVS and CDR2 FNYEAQ. Between the trimmed V and J ends, which lost 1 base and 7 bases, there was a span of 10 bases.

The rearrangement links TRBV19 to TRBJ1-6; 9 nucleotides match TRBD1. In germline, CDR1 is LNHDA, CDR2 SQIVND (reference sequence). The CDR3 runs to 16 residues. After removal of 7 bases from V and 0 bases from J, the junction contained 4 bases not matched to a gene. The CDR3 loop is CASKGQGNSYNSPLHF. DNA of the CDR3: TGTGCCAGTAAGGGACAGGGTAACTCCTATAATTCACCCCTCCACTTT.

The chain is built from TRBV30 and TRBJ1-4, with unresolved D. The CDR3 contains 13 residues. Trimming shortened V by 4 bases and J by 4 bases, and 10 bases separated the two germline ends. Germline CDR1 reads GTSNPN; CDR2 reads SVGIG (reference sequence). The CDR3 sequence is CAWTVRDNEKLFF. CDR3 coding DNA: TGTGCCTGGACAGTAAGAGATAATGAAAAACTGTTTTTT. The full variable domain, in which reference TRBV30 and TRBJ1-4 provide the parts outside the CDR3, is SQTIHQWPATLVQPVGSPLSLECTVEGTSNPNLYWYRQAAGRGLQLLFYSVGIGQISSEVPQNLSASRPQDRQFILSSKKLLLSDSGFYLCAWTVRDNEKLFFGSGTQLSVL.

V usage is TRBV5-4 and J usage is TRBJ2-3, with D perhaps matching TRBD1 or TRBD2 (5 bases each). Trimming shortened V by 4 bases and J by 4 bases, and 13 bases separated the two germline ends. CDR1 and CDR2 (germline): SGHNT, YYREEE (reference sequence). This CDR3 has 14 amino acids. The CDR3 coding sequence is TGTGCCAGCAGCCCCGAGATGGGGGCAGATACGCAGTATTTT. Amino acid sequence: CASSPEMGADTQYF.

The chain recombines TRBV10-3 with TRBJ2-2; unclear D gene. Germline V CDR1 and CDR2: ENHRY, SYGVKD. The germline V and J ends were trimmed by 10 bases and 2 bases, with 5 bases remaining between them. The CDR3 is 11 residues long. The CDR3 is CATSNTGELFF. The CDR3 DNA reads TGTGCCACCTCTAACACCGGGGAGCTGTTTTTT.